This TCR beta chain was identified during a study of technical replicates of blood from a handful of donors. This CDR3 has 17 amino acids. The germline V gene has CDR1 SEHNR and CDR2 FQNEAQ (reference sequence). V lost 5 bases to trimming and J lost 3 bases, with 21 bases between them. This clone was recorded only once. Here immunoSEQ multiplex PCR was the method, and the copy in TCRdb shows in-frame clones only, minus some. The data show about 14,000 clones, roughly 80% seen once. Sequencing input: PBMCs. The chain has TRBV7-9 and TRBJ2-3; perhaps TRBD2 as D (6 bases). This clonotype was sampled from a human donor in good health. CDR3 residues: CASSQTPLLGGTDTQYF. In nucleotides, the CDR3 is TGTGCCAGCAGCCAAACCCCCCTCCTTGGGGGGACAGATACGCAGTATTTT.